One and the same sample provided the 32 T cell receptor beta chains below, sequenced in a study of blood T cell repertoires in COVID-19. Sequencing was performed with immunoSEQ multiplex PCR; in TCRdb, only in-frame clones are kept and a portion is missing. The sample holds roughly 340,000 clones, over 70% seen once. Sequencing input: peripheral blood. These receptors came from a woman in her forties or fifties with COVID-19, enrolled during active disease.

The chain links TRBV6-5 to TRBJ1-3; D might be TRBD1 (5 bases). Germline V CDR1 and CDR2: MNHEY, SVGAGI. V was trimmed by 4 bases and J by 6 bases, leaving 13 bases between them. The CDR3 loop spans 14 amino acids. The CDR3 DNA reads as TGTGCCAGCAGTTCCACGGGGGGGAAAAACACCATATATTTT. Protein: CASSSTGGKNTIYF.

This clone was detected only a few times. In DNA form, the CDR3 reads TGTGCCAGCAGTCTAAGTGGGGAGAGCTACGAGCAGTACTTC. Amino acid sequence: CASSLSGESYEQYF. This chain uses TRBV13 with TRBJ2-7; D may be TRBD2 (5 bases). From germline, CDR1 is PRHDT and CDR2 FYEKMQ (reference sequence). Trimming pared 6 bases from V and 3 bases from J, leaving 15 bases between. The CDR3 has 14 amino acids. The whole variable domain, filled in from reference TRBV13 and TRBJ2-7, reads AAGVIQSPRHLIKEKRETATLKCYPIPRHDTVYWYQQGPGQDPQFLISFYEKMQSDKGSIPDRFSAQQFSDYHSELNMSSLELGDSALYFCASSLSGESYEQYFGPGTRLTVT.

The chain links TRBV4-3 to TRBJ1-3, with D possibly matching TRBD1 (5 bases). The CDR3 consists of 16 residues. V was pared by 0 bases and J by 5 bases, with 14 bases between. Germline assignment: CDR1 LGHNA and CDR2 YSLEER. DNA for the CDR3: TGCGCCAGCAGCCAAGATGGGGAGGGGTTGCGAAACACCATATATTTT. This encodes CASSQDGEGLRNTIYF.

The chain employs TRBV28 and TRBJ2-5; D perhaps matches TRBD2 (7 bases). CDR3 size: 14 residues. Trimming stripped 10 bases from V and 5 bases from J, with 20 bases between. The germline CDR1 and CDR2 sequences are MDHEN and SYDVKM. The CDR3 sequence: CATTPGGAPETQYF. The CDR3 nucleotides are TGTGCCACCACCCCGGGGGGCGCCCCGGAGACCCAGTACTTC.

The chain is built from TRBV24-1 and TRBJ2-2; maybe TRBD1 (5 bases). Germline V gene data show CDR1 as KGHDR and CDR2 as SFDVKD. V lost 4 bases, J lost 1 base, and 9 bases lay in between. CDR3 length: 15 amino acids. This CDR3 reads CATSEVRVNTGELFF. In DNA, the CDR3 is TGTGCCACCAGTGAGGTCAGGGTGAACACCGGGGAGCTGTTTTTT.

The chain carries TRBV29-1 and TRBJ2-1; 8 nucleotides match TRBD2. Germline CDR1 reads SQVTM; CDR2 reads ANQGSEA. V lost 5 bases to trimming and J lost 6 bases; unmatched junction nucleotides: 3. The CDR3 has 12 amino acids. The CDR3 coding sequence is TGCAGCGTTAGCGGGAGTGGCAATGAGCAGTTCTTC. Translated, it gives CSVSGSGNEQFF.

The chain couples TRBV9 to TRBJ2-1; no definite D call. CDR1 is SGDLS, CDR2 YYNGEE, per germline. CDR3 length: 15 residues. The V gene lost 0 bases and the J gene lost 0 bases, with 7 bases spanning the gap. The CDR3 nucleotides read TGTGCCAGCAGCGTAGTCCCTAGCTCCTACAATGAGCAGTTCTTC. This translates into CASSVVPSSYNEQFF.

This clone turned up a few times. The rearrangement links TRBV6-2 or TRBV6-3 to TRBJ2-7, with 7 bases lining up with TRBD1. CDR3 length equals 14 residues. Looked up from germline, CDR1 is MNHEY and CDR2 is SVGEGT. V was pared by 3 bases and J by 2 bases, with 4 bases of the junction left unmatched. The CDR3 loop reads CASSYGQGAYEQYF. The CDR3 nucleotides read TGTGCCAGCAGTTATGGGCAGGGGGCCTACGAGCAGTACTTC.

This chain's CDR3 is CASSGLVSTGELFF. DNA of the CDR3: TGTGCCAGCAGTGGACTAGTGAGCACCGGGGAGCTGTTTTTT. The V and J genes are TRBV2 and TRBJ2-2; D possibly corresponds to TRBD2 (6 bases). CDR3 length equals 14 residues. Germline CDR1 SNHLY, CDR2 FYNNEI. V was clipped by 4 bases and J by 4 bases, with 10 bases between them.

CDR3 protein: CASSYSRLSYNEQFF. For the CDR3, the DNA is TGTGCCAGCAGTTACTCTAGACTTTCCTACAATGAGCAGTTCTTC. The V and J genes are TRBV6-2 or TRBV6-3 and TRBJ2-1, with D unresolved. The CDR3 is made up of 15 amino acids. Germline V gives CDR1 MNHEY, CDR2 SVGEGT. Trimming took off 0 bases at V and 1 base at J, with 7 bases between the two ends.

This chain connects TRBV5-1 to TRBJ2-1; possibly TRBD2 for D (6 bases). This CDR3 is built from 16 residues. Germline CDR1 reads SGHRS; CDR2 reads YFSETQ. Between the trimmed V and J ends, which lost 1 base and 10 bases, there was a span of 21 bases. The CDR3 DNA sequence: TGCGCCAGCAGCTTGTCGTCTAGCGCCCTTAGCGGAGAGCAGTTCTTC. It codes for CASSLSSSALSGEQFF.

The chain is built from TRBV11-3 and TRBJ2-5; the match to TRBD2 covers 7 bases. J lost 3 bases, V lost 1 base, and 11 bases had no gene match. Germline loops: CDR1 SGHNT, CDR2 YENEEA. This CDR3 contains 17 residues. The CDR3 loop reads CASSLGSPREVEETQYF. CDR3 coding DNA: TGTGCCAGCAGCTTAGGGTCCCCCCGGGAGGTGGAAGAGACCCAGTACTTC. The full variable domain, rest sourced from reference TRBV11-3 and TRBJ2-5, is EAGVVQSPRYKIIEKKQPVAFWCNPISGHNTLYWYLQNLGQGPELLIRYENEEAVDDSQLPKDRFSAERLKGVDSTLKIQPAELGDSAVYLCASSLGSPREVEETQYFGPGTRLLVL.

The chain combines TRBV5-1 with TRBJ2-7; TRBD2 might be the D (6 bases). CDR1 is SGHRS, CDR2 YFSETQ, per germline. The length of the CDR3 is 12 residues. The V end was cut by 1 base, the J end by 6 bases, with 8 bases between. CDR3 sequence: CASSLWGLEQYF. Written as DNA, the CDR3 is TGCGCCAGCAGCTTGTGGGGACTCGAGCAGTACTTC.

In this sample, this clone turned up once. The chain combines TRBV5-4 with TRBJ2-1; 7 bases map to TRBD2. V dropped 4 bases and J dropped 4; count of bases not matched to a gene: 8. The CDR3 extends over 15 amino acids. Germline V lookup: CDR1 SGHNT, CDR2 YYREEE (reference sequence). The CDR3 spells CASSQGLEMYNEQFF. Here the CDR3 DNA reads TGTGCCAGCAGCCAAGGACTAGAGATGTACAATGAGCAGTTCTTC.

This chain uses TRBV10-3 with TRBJ2-7; 12 nucleotides agree with TRBD1. J gave up 0 bases and V 6 bases, and 9 bases lay outside the gene matches. Germline V gene data show CDR1 as ENHRY and CDR2 as SYGVKD. CDR3 length equals 17 residues. The CDR3 coding sequence is TGTGCCATCAGCCGGGACAGGGGGCTGGCCTACTCCTACGAGCAGTACTTC. Amino acids: CAISRDRGLAYSYEQYF.

This clone has just a few counts. The chain carries TRBV7-9 and TRBJ1-5, with D unclear. The CDR3 is made up of 12 amino acids. Trimming took off 1 base at V and 6 bases at J, with 4 bases between the two ends. Germline V gene lookup returns CDR1 SEHNR and CDR2 FQNEAQ (reference sequence). The CDR3 region is CASSLGVQPQHF. For the CDR3, the DNA is TGTGCCAGCAGCTTAGGCGTTCAGCCCCAGCATTTT.

The chain combines TRBV6-6 with TRBJ2-3; D may be TRBD2 (5 bases). The germline V gene encodes CDR1 MNHNY and CDR2 SVGAGI (reference sequence). This CDR3 comprises 15 residues. Trimming removed 2 bases at V and 1 base at J, with 10 bases between. In DNA, the CDR3 is TGTGCCAGCAGTTACGTAAGGACTCGCACAGATACGCAGTATTTT. Translation: CASSYVRTRTDTQYF.

The genes are TRBV5-1 and TRBJ2-1, with TRBD2 matching over 9 bases. Germline CDR1 is SGHRS and CDR2 is YFSETQ. V shed 5 bases and J 5 bases; nucleotides not matched to a gene: 5. The CDR3 totals 14 residues. CDR3: CASRASGVHNEQFF. For the CDR3, the DNA is TGCGCCAGCAGAGCTAGCGGGGTACACAATGAGCAGTTCTTC.

The chain uses TRBV7-2 and TRBJ2-7, with TRBD2 matching 12 bases. Trimming took 1 base from V and 10 from J; bases not matched to a gene: 5. Germline assignment: CDR1 SGHTA and CDR2 FQGNSA. The CDR3 has 14 residues. The CDR3 sequence: CASSLGLAGVAQYF. The CDR3 region has the DNA TGTGCCAGCAGCTTAGGACTAGCGGGAGTTGCACAGTACTTC.

A remark on this clone: At one end, the junction sequence differs from germline, possibly due to a read error. The chain carries TRBV7-7 and TRBJ2-1, with TRBD2 identical over 7 bases. Looked up from germline, CDR1 is SSHAT and CDR2 is FNYEAQ (reference sequence). This CDR3 spans 17 amino acids. CDR3 DNA: TGTGCTAGCAGCTTATACGCCTCTAGCGGTTCCCCTCATGAGCAGTTCTTC. Its protein product is CASSLYASSGSPHEQFF.

The V and J genes are TRBV30 and TRBJ1-6, with a possible D match to TRBD1 (5 bases). V was cut by 4 bases and J by 10 bases, with 14 bases left in between. CDR3 length: 13 amino acids. In germline, CDR1 is GTSNPN, CDR2 SVGIG (reference sequence). CDR3 residues: CAWKGQGYSPLHF. The CDR3 DNA follows: TGTGCCTGGAAGGGGCAGGGTTACTCACCCCTCCACTTT.

The chain employs TRBV4-1 and TRBJ1-5; D remains ambiguous. In germline, CDR1 is MGHRA, CDR2 YSYEKL. The V gene lost 1 base and the J gene lost 1 base, with 11 bases spanning the gap. The CDR3 contains 16 residues. The CDR3 DNA reads as TGCGCCAGCAGCCAAGTCGAGGGAATGAGCAATCAGCCCCAGCATTTT. Encoded protein: CASSQVEGMSNQPQHF.

The chain uses TRBV7-2 and TRBJ2-3; 8 bases line up with TRBD2. J gave up 6 bases and V 7 bases, and 6 bases lay outside the gene matches. Germline CDR1 SGHTA, CDR2 FQGNSA. The CDR3 spans 13 residues. CDR3 sequence reads: CASTFPGGDTQYF. The DNA of the CDR3 is TGTGCCAGCACCTTCCCGGGGGGGGATACGCAGTATTTT.

The rearrangement uses TRBV18 and TRBJ2-1, with TRBD2 identical over 12 bases. Trimming removed 3 bases from V and 6 bases from J; junction bases left unmatched: 3. Per the germline V gene, CDR1 is KGHSH and CDR2 is LQKENI. The CDR3 runs 15 residues. DNA of the CDR3: TGTGCCAGCTCACCTACTAGCGGGAGGATCAATGAGCAGTTCTTC. Its translation is CASSPTSGRINEQFF.

This chain uses TRBV19 with TRBJ2-7, with 8 bases that match TRBD1. This CDR3 has 15 amino acids. Per the germline V gene, CDR1 is LNHDA and CDR2 is SQIVND (reference sequence). Unmatched junction bases numbered 6, after V lost 4 bases and J lost 1 base. CDR3 nucleotides: TGTGCCAGTAGTAGACAGGGGTCCTGGTCCTACGAGCAGTACTTC. Protein sequence: CASSRQGSWSYEQYF.

This rearrangement joins TRBV19 to TRBJ1-1, with TRBD1 as a possible D gene (5 bases). Germline CDR1 reads LNHDA; CDR2 reads SQIVND (reference sequence). V was shortened by 1 base and J by 0 bases, with 15 bases between the two germline ends. The length of the CDR3 is 17 residues. The CDR3 region has the DNA TGTGCCAGTAGTATAGGGCAGGGCGCGTACTTGAACACTGAAGCTTTCTTT. Its translation is CASSIGQGAYLNTEAFF. Supplemented by reference TRBV19 and TRBJ1-1, the full variable domain reads DGGITQSPKYLFRKEGQNVTLSCEQNLNHDAMYWYRQDPGQGLRLIYYSQIVNDFQKGDIAEGYSVSREKKESFPLTVTSAQKNPTAFYLCASSIGQGAYLNTEAFFGQGTRLTVV.

The chain joins TRBV5-4 to TRBJ2-3; TRBD2 matches at 9 bases. Trimming removed 0 bases from V and 2 bases from J; junction bases left unmatched: 4. The germline V gene encodes CDR1 SGHNT and CDR2 YYREEE (reference sequence). CDR3 length: 16 amino acids. CDR3 sequence (DNA): TGTGCCAGCAGCTTGGATCCTAGCGGGAACACAGATACGCAGTATTTT. Protein product: CASSLDPSGNTDTQYF.

The rearrangement uses TRBV18 and TRBJ1-6; a possible D gene is TRBD1 (6 bases). The germline V and J ends were trimmed by 3 bases and 6 bases, with 15 bases remaining between them. There are 16 residues in the CDR3. Germline V lookup: CDR1 KGHSH, CDR2 LQKENI. The CDR3, as DNA: TGTGCCAGCTCACCGACTGAAGGGGGAAGTAATTCACCCCTCCACTTT. Protein: CASSPTEGGSNSPLHF.

This clone was observed a few times. The rearrangement uses TRBV11-2 and TRBJ1-1; D uncertain. Germline V lookup: CDR1 SGHAT, CDR2 FQNNGV. This CDR3 has 16 residues. Trimming took off 6 bases at V and 1 base at J, with 18 bases between the two ends. The CDR3 loop is CASRFEGGKGNTEAFF. The CDR3 bases are TGTGCCAGCAGATTCGAGGGAGGAAAAGGGAACACTGAAGCTTTCTTT.

The chain couples TRBV18 to TRBJ2-1, with TRBD1 matching over 7 bases. Trimming took 1 base from V and 0 from J; bases not matched to a gene: 6. The CDR3 contains 17 residues. CDR1 is KGHSH and CDR2 is LQKENI in the germline V gene. The CDR3 DNA follows: TGTGCCAGCTCACCACTCCCCCCAGGGGGCTCCTACAATGAGCAGTTCTTC. It is translated as CASSPLPPGGSYNEQFF.

The CDR3 spells CASSLFLAGDLTYEQYF. CDR3 nucleotides: TGTGCCAGCAGCTTATTTCTAGCGGGAGACCTTACCTACGAGCAGTACTTC. The rearrangement uses TRBV7-2 and TRBJ2-7; 10 bases map to TRBD2. The trim removed 2 bases at V and 2 bases at J, leaving 9 bases unmatched. This CDR3 contains 17 residues. Germline loops: CDR1 SGHTA, CDR2 FQGNSA. Full variable domain (rest looked up from reference TRBV7-2 and TRBJ2-7): GAGVSQSPSNKVTEKGKDVELRCDPISGHTALYWYRQSLGQGLEFLIYFQGNSAPDKSGLPSDRFSAERTGGSVSTLTIQRTQQEDSAVYLCASSLFLAGDLTYEQYFGPGTRLTVT.

The chain recombines TRBV4-1 with TRBJ2-5; 9 bases agree with TRBD2. V shed 4 bases, J shed 2 bases, and the junction held 14 bases outside the gene matches. Germline lookup yields CDR1 MGHRA and CDR2 YSYEKL. The CDR3 runs 18 residues. The CDR3 DNA follows: TGCGCCAGCAGCCGATTTTCGCGGGAGGGCCGGTTACAAGAGACCCAGTACTTC. Encoded protein: CASSRFSREGRLQETQYF.